This TCR beta chain was recorded in a study of molecular identifiers for immune sequencing clone quantification. Whole-study findings and limits: Identical TCR molecules that share a barcode could lead to an underestimation of highly expanded clone sizes.

One entry per CDR3 protein results from TCRdb running MiXCR on the PCR reads. The sample carries 2,500 or so distinct CDR3 sequences, 18% recorded once. The germline V gene has CDR1 SGHDT and CDR2 YYEEEE. The CDR3 spans 14 residues. V lost 4 bases and J 4 bases, leaving 13 bases between the germline ends. This clonotype is medium-sized (0.01 to 0.1%) by share. The target antigen is unknown. The sequence was collected from a human donor in good health. Some libraries in this study had Jurkat cell RNA spiked in. The sequenced sample was naive CD8+ T cells from blood, with Jurkat cell RNA spiked in. Subset reported: FACS-sorted CD8+CD4-CCR7+CD45RA+ naive T cells. The genes are TRBV5-6 and TRBJ2-3, with D tentatively TRBD1 or TRBD2 (7 bases each). The CDR3 spells CASSMTGRADTQYF. CDR3 DNA sequence: TGTGCCAGCAGCATGACAGGGAGGGCAGATACGCAGTATTTT.